Described below is a single TCR beta chain sequence and its context. The antigen it recognizes is unknown. Qualities for individual bases were not recorded, and no much larger clone is one base off. TCRbeta CDR3 regions were amplified from genomic DNA by means of the immunoSEQ Assay, a bias-controlled multiplex PCR. In the original analysis: The number of nucleated cells in each sample was estimated by amplification of reference gene primers within the assay. To quantify the absolute abundance of each unique TCRbeta CDR3 rearrangement, sequence reads were collapsed and filtered. For each sample, productive Simpson clonality was calculated as the square root of Simpson's diversity index across productive rearrangements. The immuneACCESS repertoire file appears here via TCRdb, limited to in-frame rearrangements. These files lack a portion of the clones; in checked studies, under half of the deficit traces to unresolved V genes, and the cause of the others is not known. V and J calls and clone size are as listed in that table; D and trimming were resolved from the DNA. For this sample there are about 120,000 clones; approximately 90% appear just once. The ten largest make up approximately 20% of the sample.

The data were taken from a study of blood T cell repertoires in COVID-19 (dated by TCRdb to between 2020 and 2021). In the study overall: Collaborator samples came from the United States, Italy and Spain and covered acute and convalescent phases of COVID-19. The prospective study material was composed of cDNA or gDNA derived from T cells, B-cell-depleted T cells, or PBMCs. The dataset comprised deeply sampled blood TCRbeta repertoires from subjects exposed to, actively infected with, or recovered from COVID-19. Where available, HLA class I and class II types were obtained from metadata supplied by the sample provider rather than from assay-based typing. The sample metadata nearly always contained a de-identified subject ID, COVID-19 status, age in years and sex. A freely available public database, intended as a resource for researchers studying the immune response to SARS-CoV-2, is where the repertoires were released. Samples came from the ongoing ImmuneRACE study (first 160 participants) plus 1,254 subjects from 6 global collaborators.

The germline V gene (reference sequence) specifies DFQATT as CDR1 and SNEGSKA as CDR2. Trimming takes 3 bases off V and 0 bases off J; junction bases not matched to a gene: 5. The CDR3 holds 15 amino acids from the cysteine to the phenylalanine. Of all the DNA, just the CDR3 is kept, 45 bases in frame from base 1. Whole blood was collected in K2EDTA tubes by collaborating institutions according to the institutions' own protocols. For TCRbeta analysis, collaborators shipped samples in one of three forms: frozen whole blood, isolated PBMCs, or DNA extracted from either of those sample types. Here is what the overall study found, with its caveats: The amount of clinical and demographic metadata varied by source and participant and was provided uncurated.

This TCR was recovered from a human donor with acute or convalescent COVID-19. The donor label of this sample is uncertain. Material: peripheral blood. The chain couples TRBV20-1 to TRBJ1-5, and TRBD1 aligns with 7 junction nucleotides. The DNA reads as follows: TGCAGTGCTAGTAGGGGGCTCCTTAGCAATCAGCCCCAGCATTTT. It codes for CSASRGLLSNQPQHF.